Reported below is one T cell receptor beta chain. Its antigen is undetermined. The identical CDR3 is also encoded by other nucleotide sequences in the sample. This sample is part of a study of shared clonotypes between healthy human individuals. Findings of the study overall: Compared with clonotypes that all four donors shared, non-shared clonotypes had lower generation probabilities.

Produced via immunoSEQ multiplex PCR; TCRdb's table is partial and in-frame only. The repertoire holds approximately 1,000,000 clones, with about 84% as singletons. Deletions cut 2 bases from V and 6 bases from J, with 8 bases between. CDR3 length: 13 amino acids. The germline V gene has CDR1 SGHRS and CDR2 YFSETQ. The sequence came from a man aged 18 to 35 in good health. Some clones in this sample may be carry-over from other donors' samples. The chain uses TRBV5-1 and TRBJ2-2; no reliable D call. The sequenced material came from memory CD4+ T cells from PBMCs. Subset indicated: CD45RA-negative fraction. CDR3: CASSLLTAGELFF. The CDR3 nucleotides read TGCGCCAGCAGCTTATTGACGGCCGGGGAGCTGTTTTTT.